This paragraph covers one TCR beta chain sequence. Its antigen is currently unknown. This record comes from a study of T cells after yellow fever vaccination. Study-level results: Reappearance after the booster was observed for most primary-vaccination clones (96% CD4, more than 70% CD8).

TCRdb reanalysed the 5' RACE reads using MiXCR and keeps one entry per CDR3 protein. The sample holds around 310,000 distinct CDR3 sequences, 4% seen once. This CDR3 is built from 12 residues. Germline CDR1 and CDR2: MGHDK and SYGVNS. Trimming took off 2 bases at V and 6 bases at J, with 6 bases between the two ends. This material consisted of PBMCs, taken 5 days after the yellow fever booster vaccination. This chain links TRBV25-1 with TRBJ2-3; weak D call: TRBD2 (5 bases). The sequence derives from a man in his late teens or twenties who received the YFV17D yellow fever vaccine. The CDR3 region has the DNA TGTGCCAGCAGTGAAAGAGGGGATACGCAGTATTTT. Translation: CASSERGDTQYF.